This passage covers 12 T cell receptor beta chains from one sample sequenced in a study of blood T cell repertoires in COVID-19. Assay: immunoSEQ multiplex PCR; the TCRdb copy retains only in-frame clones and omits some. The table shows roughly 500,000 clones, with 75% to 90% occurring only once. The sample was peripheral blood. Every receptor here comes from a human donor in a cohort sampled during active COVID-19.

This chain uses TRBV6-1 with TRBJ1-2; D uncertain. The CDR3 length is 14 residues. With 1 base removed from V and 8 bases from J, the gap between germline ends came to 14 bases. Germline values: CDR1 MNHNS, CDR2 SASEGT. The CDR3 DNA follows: TGTGCCAGCAGTGAAGTAACCGGGGTAGAGGGCTACACCTTC. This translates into CASSEVTGVEGYTF.

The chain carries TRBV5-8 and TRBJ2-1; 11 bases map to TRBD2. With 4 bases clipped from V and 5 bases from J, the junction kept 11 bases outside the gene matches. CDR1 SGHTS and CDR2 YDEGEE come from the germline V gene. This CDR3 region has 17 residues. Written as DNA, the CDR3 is TGTGCCAGCAGCCGCCAAATGACTAGCGGGAAGGACAATGAGCAGTTCTTC. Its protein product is CASSRQMTSGKDNEQFF.

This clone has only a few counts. The CDR3 here is CASSLAGGNIQYF. The CDR3 DNA reads as TGCGCCAGCAGCCTAGCGGGAGGGAACATTCAGTACTTC. V usage is TRBV4-1 and J usage is TRBJ2-4, with 11 positions matching TRBD2. Germline CDR1 reads MGHRA; CDR2 reads YSYEKL. Unmatched junction bases numbered 0, after V lost 4 bases and J lost 7 bases. The CDR3 runs to 13 residues.

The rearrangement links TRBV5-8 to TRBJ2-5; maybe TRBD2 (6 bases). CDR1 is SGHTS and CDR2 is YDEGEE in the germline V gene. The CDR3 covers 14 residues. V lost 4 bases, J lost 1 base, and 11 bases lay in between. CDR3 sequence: CASSPGLFQETQYF. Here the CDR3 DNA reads TGTGCCAGCAGCCCCGGACTATTCCAAGAGACCCAGTACTTC.

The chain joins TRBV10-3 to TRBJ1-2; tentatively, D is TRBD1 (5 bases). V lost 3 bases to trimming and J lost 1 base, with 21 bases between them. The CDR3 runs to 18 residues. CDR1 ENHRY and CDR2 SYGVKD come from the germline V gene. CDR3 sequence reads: CAISEYGPGQGLNYGYTF. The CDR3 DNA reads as TGTGCCATCAGTGAATATGGACCAGGGCAGGGCCTTAACTATGGCTACACCTTC.

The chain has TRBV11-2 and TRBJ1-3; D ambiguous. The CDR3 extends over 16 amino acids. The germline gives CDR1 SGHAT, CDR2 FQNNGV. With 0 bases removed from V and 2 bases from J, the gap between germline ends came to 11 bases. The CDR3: CASSLDHGGTGNTIYF. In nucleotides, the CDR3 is TGTGCCAGCAGCTTAGATCATGGCGGTACTGGAAACACCATATATTTT.

The CDR3 DNA reads TGTGCCAGCAGCATCCAAGGACTGGTTAACAATGAGCAGTTCTTC. Translating it yields CASSIQGLVNNEQFF. The V gene is TRBV7-3, the J gene TRBJ2-1; weak D call: TRBD2 (5 bases). Germline V lookup: CDR1 SGHTA, CDR2 FQGTGA. Trimming shortened V by 5 bases and J by 5 bases, and 16 bases separated the two germline ends. The CDR3 is 15 amino acids.

The CDR3 DNA sequence: TGTGCCAGCAGTCGCACGGCAGACAGGGACTACACCATATATTTT. Its protein is CASSRTADRDYTIYF. The V and J genes are TRBV27 and TRBJ1-3; TRBD1 agrees at 7 bases. The length of the CDR3 is 15 residues. The ends lost 5 bases at V and 8 bases at J; junction bases unmatched: 12. The V gene's germline CDR1 is MNHEY and CDR2 SMNVEV (reference sequence).

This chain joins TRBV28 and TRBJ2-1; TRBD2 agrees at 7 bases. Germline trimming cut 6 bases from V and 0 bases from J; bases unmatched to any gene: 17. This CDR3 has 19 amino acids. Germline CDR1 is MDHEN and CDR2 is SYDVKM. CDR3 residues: CASSASGRRLRSSYNEQFF. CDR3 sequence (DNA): TGTGCCAGCAGCGCTAGCGGCCGAAGACTGAGGAGCTCCTACAATGAGCAGTTCTTC.

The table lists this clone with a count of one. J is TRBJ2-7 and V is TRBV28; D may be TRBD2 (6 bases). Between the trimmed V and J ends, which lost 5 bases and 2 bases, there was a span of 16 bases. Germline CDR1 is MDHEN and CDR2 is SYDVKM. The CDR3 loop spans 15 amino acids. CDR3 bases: TGTGCCAGCAGTACCGAGGGGAGGAAGACCTACGAGCAGTACTTC. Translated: CASSTEGRKTYEQYF.

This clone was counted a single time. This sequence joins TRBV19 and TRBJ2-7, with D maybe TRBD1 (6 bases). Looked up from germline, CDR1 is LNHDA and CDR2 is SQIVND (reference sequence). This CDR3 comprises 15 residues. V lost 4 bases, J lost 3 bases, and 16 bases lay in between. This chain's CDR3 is CASSNGQIQIYEQYF. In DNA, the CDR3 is TGTGCCAGTAGTAATGGACAGATACAGATCTACGAGCAGTACTTC. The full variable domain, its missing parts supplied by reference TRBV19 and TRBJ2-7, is DGGITQSPKYLFRKEGQNVTLSCEQNLNHDAMYWYRQDPGQGLRLIYYSQIVNDFQKGDIAEGYSVSREKKESFPLTVTSAQKNPTAFYLCASSNGQIQIYEQYFGPGTRLTVT.

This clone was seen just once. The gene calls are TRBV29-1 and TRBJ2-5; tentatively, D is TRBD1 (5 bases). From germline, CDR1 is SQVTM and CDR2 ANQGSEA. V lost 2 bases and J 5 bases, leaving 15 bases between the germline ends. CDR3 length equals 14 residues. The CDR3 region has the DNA TGCAGCGTTGAATGGGTTGGGGCGCATGAGACCCAGTACTTC. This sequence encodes CSVEWVGAHETQYF.